What follows describes a single T cell receptor (beta chain). Its antigen remains unknown. The entry originates in a study of cytomegalovirus exposure and HLA in healthy donors. At the level of the study: From donors who were HLA-typed, an early data release held about 85 million unique TCRs.

Broader study findings: Most of the CMV-associated TCR beta chains (in a later analysis) appeared to be HLA-restricted. In vitro experiments confirmed that three CMV-associated chains were specific for CMV antigens. Across HLA loci, a later analysis found differing TCR association rates, with DRB1 most and HLA-C fewest.

Trimming took 4 bases from V and 5 from J; bases not matched to a gene: 19. The CDR3 covers 18 residues. Germline V gives CDR1 SNHLY, CDR2 FYNNEI. Primers for the PCR totalled 60 Vbeta and 13 Jbeta. Using immunoSEQ multiplex PCR, the repertoire was profiled, and TCRdb retains in-frame clones only, with some absent. Seen here are around 140,000 clones, approximately 80% observed once, and the top ten hold 3% to 5%. The chain couples TRBV2 to TRBJ2-7; 8 nucleotides match TRBD2. The sample was PBMCs. The receptor was isolated from a male donor in good health and CMV-seronegative. The CDR3 DNA reads TGTGCCAGCAGTGCCCCTGTCGTTGGGAGCGGGAGCCGGGACGAGCAGTACTTC. It codes for CASSAPVVGSGSRDEQYF.